These 10 T cell receptor beta chains originate from one sample sequenced in a study of spatial heterogeneity in lung cancer. The time point: sample taken at primary tumor resection. Unsorted whole RNA samples from tumor, nontumor lung or frozen PBMC were sequenced. MiXCR, run by TCRdb on the 5' RACE reads, gives a single entry per CDR3 protein. The table shows approximately 44,000 distinct CDR3 sequences, with about 11% occurring only once. The starting material was PBMCs, obtained at surgery. These receptors were collected from a female donor with early-stage non-small cell lung cancer.

The gene calls are TRBV11-2 and TRBJ2-1; 10 bases map to TRBD2. Germline CDR1 and CDR2: SGHAT and FQNNGV. Trimming removed 1 base from V and 9 bases from J; junction bases left unmatched: 0. The CDR3 has 13 amino acids. CDR3 region: CASSLVAGGEQFF. The DNA of the CDR3 is TGTGCCAGCAGCTTAGTAGCGGGGGGTGAGCAGTTCTTC.

Many counts were recorded for this clonotype. The genes are TRBV19 and TRBJ2-5, with D perhaps given as TRBD1 or TRBD2 (6 bases each). CDR3 length: 17 residues. Trimming removed 5 bases at V and 5 bases at J, with 24 bases between. The germline gives CDR1 LNHDA, CDR2 SQIVND (reference sequence). The CDR3 region has the DNA TGTGCCAGTAGTCTTCAGAGCCGGACAGTCCGGGGGGAGACCCAGTACTTC. Residues: CASSLQSRTVRGETQYF.

This clonotype occurred a few times. This sequence joins TRBV19 and TRBJ1-1, with TRBD1 matching over 8 bases. The V and J ends lost 8 bases and 8 bases, in that order; junction bases with no gene match: 22. The CDR3 totals 17 residues. Germline V CDR1 and CDR2: LNHDA, SQIVND (reference sequence). CDR3 sequence reads: CASQGPRDRSRGEEAFF. Here the CDR3 DNA reads TGTGCCAGTCAGGGGCCACGGGACAGGTCCCGAGGGGAAGAAGCTTTCTTT.

The genes are TRBV5-6 and TRBJ2-5; D remains unclear. Trimming pared 0 bases from V and 1 base from J, leaving 1 base between. There are 12 residues in the CDR3. CDR1 and CDR2 (germline): SGHDT, YYEEEE. The CDR3 DNA sequence: TGTGCCAGCAGCTTGGTCCAAGAGACCCAGTACTTC. Amino acid sequence: CASSLVQETQYF.

The chain is built from TRBV29-1 and TRBJ2-7; 9 nucleotides agree with TRBD1. The CDR3 length is 15 residues. Germline V gene data show CDR1 as SQVTM and CDR2 as ANQGSEA. Trimming took 3 bases from V and 5 from J; bases not matched to a gene: 11. DNA of the CDR3: TGCAGCGTTGATGGGGCCTCACAGGGGGCCGACGAGCAGTACTTC. This codes for CSVDGASQGADEQYF.

This clonotype was observed a handful of times. This chain connects TRBV7-2 to TRBJ1-2; D is ambiguous. The CDR3 loop spans 14 amino acids. Trimming left V 0 bases short and J 3 bases short, with 8 bases between. Germline-derived CDR1 and CDR2 are SGHTA and FQGNSA. The CDR3 region is CASSLATGDYGYTF. CDR3 nucleotide sequence: TGTGCCAGCAGCTTAGCAACTGGGGACTATGGCTACACCTTC.

The chain uses TRBV15 and TRBJ2-2; tentatively, D is TRBD2 (5 bases). Germline CDR1 LNHNV, CDR2 YYDKDF (reference sequence). V lost 5 bases, J lost 6 bases, and 16 bases lay in between. The CDR3 length is 15 residues. As DNA, the CDR3 is TGTGCCACCAGCCCTTGGGCGGGCGCGGCCGGGGAGCTGTTTTTT. Its translation is CATSPWAGAAGELFF.

This clonotype showed up just a few times. CDR3 coding DNA: TGTGCCAGCGAGGGCACTAGGTTCGAGCAGTACTTC. As protein: CASEGTRFEQYF. This chain links TRBV7-9 with TRBJ2-7, with D tentatively TRBD2 (5 bases). The CDR3 is made up of 12 amino acids. V lost 8 bases to trimming and J lost 6 bases, with 14 bases between them. From germline, CDR1 is SEHNR and CDR2 FQNEAQ (reference sequence).

In its sample, this clonotype was seen a few times. The chain links TRBV14 to TRBJ1-2; D is perhaps TRBD1 (5 bases). The CDR3 is made up of 16 amino acids. Germline V gene sequence: CDR1 SGHDN, CDR2 FVKESK. Trimming left V 1 base short and J 2 bases short, with 14 bases between. The CDR3 is CASSQGGRAVNYGYTF. For the CDR3, the DNA is TGTGCCAGCAGCCAAGGGGGACGGGCCGTCAACTATGGCTACACCTTC.

The genes are TRBV4-3 and TRBJ1-2, with 9 bases matching TRBD1. This CDR3 region has 15 residues. The V gene end was trimmed by 0 bases and the J gene end by 8 bases; junction bases not matched to a gene: 7. The V gene's germline CDR1 is LGHNA and CDR2 YSLEER. The DNA of the CDR3 is TGCGCCAGCAGCCAAGATCGGGGGGACAGGGCCGGCTACACCTTC. Its translation: CASSQDRGDRAGYTF.